This TCR beta chain was retrieved from a study of Tregs in tolerant kidney transplant recipients. About this clone: Its antigen is not identified.

Study findings and constraints: Activated donor B cell expansion appeared to reveal the most relevant donor-specific TCRbeta repertoire.

TCRdb's copy holds only in-frame clones and misses some; the assay was immunoSEQ multiplex PCR. The sample carries approximately 98,000 clones, around 90% recorded once. There are 14 residues in the CDR3. Trimming stripped 1 base from V and 6 bases from J, with 10 bases between. Germline CDR1 and CDR2: SGHTA and FQGNSA. The rearrangement uses TRBV7-2 and TRBJ2-1; perhaps TRBD2 as D (5 bases). The sequence was collected from a human donor who received a combined kidney and bone marrow transplant. Sequencing used CD4+ T cells from blood, obtained before the transplant. The DNA for the CDR3 is TGTGCCAGCAGCTTAGAGGCTAGCCCCAATGAGCAGTTCTTC. This gives the protein CASSLEASPNEQFF.